This T cell receptor (beta chain) emerged from a study of T cell clonality in common variable immunodeficiency. Study-level findings and limits: Repertoire-complication correlations in CVID were limited by patient heterogeneity. Reportedly, TCR beta sequences from common variable immunodeficiency showed fewer deletions and N-nucleotide insertions.

CDR1 and CDR2 from the germline V gene are ENHRY and SYGVKD. V was clipped by 8 bases and J by 7 bases; unmatched bases: 12. The CDR3 length is 15 residues. Reduced serum IgG, IgA and/or IgM plus specific antibody deficiency defined CVID. Here immunoSEQ multiplex PCR was the method, and the copy in TCRdb shows in-frame clones only, minus some. This repertoire holds about 17,000 clones, and none appear only once. This clone was detected a few times. Its antigen is undetermined. The CDR3 extends 3 residues past the end of the read, so its final part is completed from the germline J gene. The sequenced material came from peripheral blood mononuclear cells. The V and J genes are TRBV10-3 and TRBJ2-1, with 9 bases matching TRBD1. The receptor comes from a human donor with common variable immunodeficiency. CDR3 in amino acids: CAIRREGQGRNEQFF. The CDR3 bases that were read are TGTGCCATCCGAAGGGAGGGACAGGGCCGTAATGAG.